This is a list of T cell receptor beta chains from one sample in a study of response to subunit inactivated influenza vaccine. TCRdb re-derived calls from the RT-PCR reads in MiXCR, one entry per CDR3 protein. The sample has hundreds of thousands of distinct CDR3 sequences; roughly 15% are singletons. The specimen comprised PBMCs from blood, sampled less than 15 days before vaccination. Source of these receptors: a man in his forties or fifties who received an inactivated influenza vaccine. Each CDR3 is given with its conserved first and last residue. Fields, in order: J gene, D gene, clone size, V gene, CDR3 protein, CDR3 DNA. The D gene is left open where the match is weak. Clone size appears in some rows only: once, few, many, or a class for an expanded clone.

TRBJ1-1,NA,once,TRBV4-1,CASRRTFYQAEAFF,TGCGCCAGCAGAAGGACATTTTACCAAGCTGAAGCTTTCTTT
TRBJ1-4,NA,once,TRBV7-2,CASSLGSAREKLFF,TGTGCCAGCAGCTTGGGTTCTGCTAGGGAAAAACTGTTTTTT
TRBJ1-5,TRBD1,NA,TRBV12-3/TRBV12-4,CASSLAGQDSNQPQHF,TGTGCCAGCAGCCTGGCGGGACAGGATAGCAATCAGCCCCAGCATTTT
TRBJ2-7,NA,many,TRBV6-2/TRBV6-3,CASSYRPYEQYF,TGTGCCAGCAGCTACAGACCCTACGAGCAGTACTTC
TRBJ2-2,TRBD2,NA,TRBV27,CASSRSGGGIGELFF,TGTGCCAGCAGTAGGAGCGGGGGGGGTATCGGGGAGCTGTTTTTT
TRBJ2-7,NA,NA,TRBV7-9,CASSALGTTTIPDEQYF,TGTGCCAGCAGCGCCTTAGGGACAACTACTATTCCCGACGAGCAGTACTTC
TRBJ1-1,NA,NA,TRBV4-3,CASSQDQLRVGTEAFF,TGCGCCAGCAGCCAAGACCAACTTCGAGTGGGCACTGAAGCTTTCTTT
TRBJ1-5,NA,few,TRBV10-3,CAISDPDRRNQPQHF,TGTGCCATCAGTGACCCGGACCGACGCAATCAGCCCCAGCATTTT
TRBJ2-7,NA,NA,TRBV7-2,CASSRGRQPSYEQYF,TGTGCCAGCAGCCGCGGCCGCCAGCCCTCCTACGAGCAGTACTTC
TRBJ1-5,NA,few,TRBV6-5,CASSYSTGGGAQHF,TGTGCCAGCAGTTACTCGACGGGTGGCGGGGCCCAGCATTTT
TRBJ2-1,TRBD2,NA,TRBV9,CASSVGTSVYNEQFF,TGTGCCAGCAGCGTAGGGACTAGCGTTTACAATGAGCAGTTCTTC
TRBJ1-2,NA,many,TRBV2,CASSDKGGYTF,TGTGCCAGCAGTGATAAGGGAGGCTACACCTTC
TRBJ2-1,NA,NA,TRBV7-3,CASSLTPPDEQFF,TGTGCCAGCAGCTTAACTCCCCCGGATGAGCAGTTCTTC
TRBJ2-5,NA,few,TRBV18,CASSPTAGMETQYF,TGTGCCAGCTCCCCCACCGCGGGAATGGAGACCCAGTACTTC
TRBJ2-2,TRBD2,NA,TRBV28,CASSTGTSFTGELFF,TGTGCCAGCAGTACGGGGACTAGTTTCACCGGGGAGCTGTTTTTT
TRBJ2-1,NA,NA,TRBV9,CASSTDTGYNEQFF,TGTGCCAGCAGCACGGACACGGGGTACAATGAGCAGTTCTTC
TRBJ2-7,TRBD1,NA,TRBV27,CASSLHRDRGQYEQYF,TGTGCCAGCAGTTTACATAGGGACAGGGGGCAGTACGAGCAGTACTTC
TRBJ1-2,TRBD1,NA,TRBV6-1,CASRSRQGDYGYTF,TGTGCCAGCAGATCGAGACAGGGGGACTATGGCTACACCTTC
TRBJ2-1,NA,NA,TRBV6-2/TRBV6-3,CASSYSGQSYNEQFF,TGTGCCAGCAGTTACAGCGGACAGAGCTACAATGAGCAGTTCTTC
TRBJ2-1,TRBD2,NA,TRBV15,CATRASGRNEQFF,TGTGCCACCCGGGCTAGCGGGAGAAATGAGCAGTTCTTC